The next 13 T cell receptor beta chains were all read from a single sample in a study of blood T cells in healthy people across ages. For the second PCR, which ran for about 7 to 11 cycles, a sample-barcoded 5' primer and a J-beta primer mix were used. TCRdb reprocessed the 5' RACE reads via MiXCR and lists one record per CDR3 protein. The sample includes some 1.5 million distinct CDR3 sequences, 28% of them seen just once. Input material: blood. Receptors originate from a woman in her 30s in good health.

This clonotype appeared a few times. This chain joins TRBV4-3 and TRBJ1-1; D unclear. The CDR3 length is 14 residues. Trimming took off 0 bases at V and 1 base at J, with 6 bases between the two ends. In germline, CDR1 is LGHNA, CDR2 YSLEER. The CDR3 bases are TGCGCCAGCAGCCAAGACCCTTGGAACACTGAAGCTTTCTTT. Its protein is CASSQDPWNTEAFF.

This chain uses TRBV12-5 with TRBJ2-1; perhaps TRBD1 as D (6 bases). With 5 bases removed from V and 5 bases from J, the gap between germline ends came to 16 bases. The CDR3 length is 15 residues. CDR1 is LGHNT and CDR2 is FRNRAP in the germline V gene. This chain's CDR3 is CASGRRGGKDNEQFF. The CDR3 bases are TGTGCTAGTGGTCGCAGGGGTGGAAAAGACAATGAGCAGTTCTTC.

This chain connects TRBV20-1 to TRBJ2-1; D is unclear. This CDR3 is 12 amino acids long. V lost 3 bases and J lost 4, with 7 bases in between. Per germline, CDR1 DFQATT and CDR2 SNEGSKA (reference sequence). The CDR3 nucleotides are TGCAGTGCTAGGGACGGTTACAATGAGCAGTTCTTC. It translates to CSARDGYNEQFF.

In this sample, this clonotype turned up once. The CDR3 region is CSARDTRGRDYNEQFF. CDR3 nucleotides: TGCAGTGCTAGAGATACGAGGGGGAGGGATTACAATGAGCAGTTCTTC. The chain uses TRBV20-1 and TRBJ2-1; D may be TRBD2 (7 bases). V was clipped by 0 bases and J by 4 bases, with 16 bases between them. This CDR3 spans 16 amino acids. CDR1 DFQATT and CDR2 SNEGSKA come from the germline V gene (reference sequence).

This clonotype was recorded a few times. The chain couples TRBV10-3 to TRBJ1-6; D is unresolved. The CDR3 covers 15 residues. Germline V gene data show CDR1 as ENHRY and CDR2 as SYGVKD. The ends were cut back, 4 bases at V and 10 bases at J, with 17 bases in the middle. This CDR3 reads CAISVGAVSKSPLHF. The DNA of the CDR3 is TGTGCCATCAGTGTGGGTGCCGTGTCAAAATCACCCCTCCACTTT.

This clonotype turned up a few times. CDR3 in DNA: TGCAGTGCTAGATCAGGACAGGGGAATCAAGAGACCCAGTACTTC. As protein: CSARSGQGNQETQYF. The chain joins TRBV20-1 to TRBJ2-5; 9 bases are a match to TRBD1. CDR1 and CDR2 from the germline V gene are DFQATT and SNEGSKA (reference sequence). This CDR3 region has 15 residues. Trimming cost V 2 bases and J 2 bases; bases outside gene matches: 6.

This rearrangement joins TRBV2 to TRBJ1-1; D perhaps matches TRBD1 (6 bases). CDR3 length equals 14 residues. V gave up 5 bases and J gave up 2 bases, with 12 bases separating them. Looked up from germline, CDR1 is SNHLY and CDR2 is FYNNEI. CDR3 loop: CASSSQQGNTEAFF. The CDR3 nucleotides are TGTGCCAGCAGTTCACAACAGGGAAACACTGAAGCTTTCTTT.

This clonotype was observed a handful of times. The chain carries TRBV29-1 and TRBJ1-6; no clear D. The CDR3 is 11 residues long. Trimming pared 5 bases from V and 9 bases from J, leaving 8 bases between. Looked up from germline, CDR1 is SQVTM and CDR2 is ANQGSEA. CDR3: CSVYTSSPLHF. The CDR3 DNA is TGCAGCGTTTACACAAGTTCACCCCTCCACTTT.

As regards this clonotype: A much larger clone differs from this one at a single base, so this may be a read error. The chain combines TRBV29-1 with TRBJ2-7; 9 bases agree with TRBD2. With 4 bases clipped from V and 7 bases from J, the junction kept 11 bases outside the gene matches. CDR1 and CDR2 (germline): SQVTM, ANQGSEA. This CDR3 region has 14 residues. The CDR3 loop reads CSVASGLAYNEQYF. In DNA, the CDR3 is TGCAGCGTTGCCTCGGGACTAGCTTACAATGAGCAGTACTTC.

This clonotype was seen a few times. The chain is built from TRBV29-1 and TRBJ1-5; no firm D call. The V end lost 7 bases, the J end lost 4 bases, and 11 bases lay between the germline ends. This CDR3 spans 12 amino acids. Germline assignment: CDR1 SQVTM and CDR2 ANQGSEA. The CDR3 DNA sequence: TGCAGCGCCGCGGTGGGAAATCAGCCCCAGCATTTT. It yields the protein CSAAVGNQPQHF.

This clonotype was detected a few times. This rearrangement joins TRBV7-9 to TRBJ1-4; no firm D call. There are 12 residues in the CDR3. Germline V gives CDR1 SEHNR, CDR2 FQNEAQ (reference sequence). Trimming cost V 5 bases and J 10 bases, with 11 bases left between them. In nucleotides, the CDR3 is TGTGCCAGCAGCCTTGGGGTAGCAAAACTGTTTTTT. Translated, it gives CASSLGVAKLFF.

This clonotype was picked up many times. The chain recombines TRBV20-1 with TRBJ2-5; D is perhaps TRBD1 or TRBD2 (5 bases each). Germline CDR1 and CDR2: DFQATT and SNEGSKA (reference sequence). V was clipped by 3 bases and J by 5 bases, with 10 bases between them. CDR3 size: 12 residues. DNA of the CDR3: TGCAGTGCTAGTTTGGGGGAGGAGACCCAGTACTTC. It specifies CSASLGEETQYF.

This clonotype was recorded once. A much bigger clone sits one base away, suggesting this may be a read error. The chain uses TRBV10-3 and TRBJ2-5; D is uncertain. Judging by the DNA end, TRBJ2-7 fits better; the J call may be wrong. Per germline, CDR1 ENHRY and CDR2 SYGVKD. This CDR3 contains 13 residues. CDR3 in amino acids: CAISEPSSGEQYF. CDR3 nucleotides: TGTGCCATCAGTGAGCCCTCCTCCGGCGAGCAGTACTTC.